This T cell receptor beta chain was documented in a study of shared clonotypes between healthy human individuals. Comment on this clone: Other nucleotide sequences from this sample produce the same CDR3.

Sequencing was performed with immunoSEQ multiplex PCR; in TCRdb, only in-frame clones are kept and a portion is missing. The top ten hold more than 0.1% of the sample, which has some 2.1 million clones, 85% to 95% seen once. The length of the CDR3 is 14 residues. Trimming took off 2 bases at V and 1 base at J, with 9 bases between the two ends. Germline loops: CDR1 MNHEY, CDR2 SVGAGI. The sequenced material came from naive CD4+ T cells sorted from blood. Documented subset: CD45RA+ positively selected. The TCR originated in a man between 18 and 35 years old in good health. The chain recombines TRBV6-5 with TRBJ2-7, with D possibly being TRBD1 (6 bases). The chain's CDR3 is CASSYRGGSYEQYF. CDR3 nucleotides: TGTGCCAGCAGTTACAGAGGGGGTTCCTACGAGCAGTACTTC.